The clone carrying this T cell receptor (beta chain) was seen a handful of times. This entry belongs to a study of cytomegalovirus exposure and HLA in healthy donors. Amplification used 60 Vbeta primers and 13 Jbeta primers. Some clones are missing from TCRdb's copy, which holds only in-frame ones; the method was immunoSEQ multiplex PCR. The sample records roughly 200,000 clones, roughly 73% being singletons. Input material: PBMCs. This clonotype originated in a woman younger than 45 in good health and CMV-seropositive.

The CDR3 bases are TGTGCCAGCAGTGGGACTACGAGGAGTTACAATGAGCAGTTCTTC. It codes for CASSGTTRSYNEQFF. The chain links TRBV6-1 to TRBJ2-1; tentative D call: TRBD2 (6 bases). The CDR3 has 15 residues. Germline V gives CDR1 MNHNS, CDR2 SASEGT. Between the trimmed V and J ends, which lost 4 bases and 4 bases, there was a span of 14 bases.